This TCR beta chain comes out of a study of shared T cell receptors in the human thymus. The data were produced by immunoSEQ multiplex PCR, yet TCRdb's version contains in-frame clones alone and is incomplete. Altogether 500,000 to 750,000 clones are present, 88% being singletons, with the ten largest covering 0.0085% to 0.012%. The CDR3 consists of 14 residues. V shed 2 bases and J shed 0 bases, with 9 bases lying between them. Germline-derived CDR1 and CDR2 are SGHTS and YDEGEE. The same sample was also used in a study of human thymus T cells. That study adds: Healthy Finnish infants undergoing corrective surgery for congenital heart defects were the donors. Resections removed during corrective heart surgery provided the thymus tissue used. Usage of V and J genes appeared biased in thymic and blood repertoires. Related studies found that unrelated individuals share highly overlapping thymic repertoires.

The source of this sequence is a boy younger than two with a congenital heart defect. The material sequenced was thymocytes. The chain carries TRBV5-8 and TRBJ2-7; D unresolved. As DNA, the CDR3 is TGTGCCAGCAGCTTTACCCCACTCTCCTACGAGCAGTACTTC. It encodes CASSFTPLSYEQYF.